One sample yielded the 9 T cell receptor beta chains listed below, sequenced in a study of shared clonotypes between healthy human individuals. Measured with immunoSEQ multiplex PCR; TCRdb has only the in-frame clones, and not every one. Among approximately 1,500,000 clones listed, approximately 97% were seen once. Material for sequencing was naive CD4+ T cells sorted from blood. The subset: CD45RA+ positively selected. The source of these receptors is a man aged 25 to 40 in good health.

The chain carries TRBV28 and TRBJ1-5; 8 bases map to TRBD1. V lost 5 bases, J lost 7 bases, and 10 bases stayed unmatched. The CDR3 has 15 amino acids. The germline gives CDR1 MDHEN, CDR2 SYDVKM. The CDR3 DNA reads as TGTGCCAGCAGTCACAAGACAGGGGTCGGACAGCCCCAGCATTTT. Its protein product is CASSHKTGVGQPQHF.

This sequence joins TRBV14 and TRBJ2-1; tentatively, D is TRBD2 (7 bases). V gave up 4 bases and J gave up 0 bases, with 25 bases separating them. From germline, CDR1 is SGHDN and CDR2 FVKESK. This CDR3 has 20 amino acids. CDR3 DNA: TGTGCCAGCAGCCTTCCTAGGGGGGAGGGCCCTCGGAGCTCCTACAATGAGCAGTTCTTC. It specifies CASSLPRGEGPRSSYNEQFF.

The V gene is TRBV5-4, the J gene TRBJ2-1; tentatively, D is TRBD1 or TRBD2 (5 bases each). CDR1 is SGHNT and CDR2 is YYREEE in the germline V gene (reference sequence). The CDR3 extends over 16 amino acids. V gave up 0 bases and J gave up 7 bases, with 17 bases separating them. CDR3 residues: CASSLGEGRNPNEQFF. The CDR3 DNA reads as TGTGCCAGCAGCTTGGGTGAGGGACGCAACCCAAATGAGCAGTTCTTC.

The gene calls are TRBV9 and TRBJ1-1; TRBD1 aligns across 11 bases. CDR3 length: 16 residues. Trimming cost V 3 bases and J 2 bases; bases outside gene matches: 6. Germline loops: CDR1 SGDLS, CDR2 YYNGEE. Written as DNA, the CDR3 is TGTGCCAGCAGCGGCGGGACAGGGGGACCCAACACTGAAGCTTTCTTT. Amino acid sequence: CASSGGTGGPNTEAFF.

The rearrangement links TRBV5-4 to TRBJ2-2; D is tentatively TRBD1 or TRBD2 (6 bases each). CDR1 and CDR2 from the germline V gene are SGHNT and YYREEE (reference sequence). Trimming left V 0 bases short and J 5 bases short, with 17 bases between. CDR3 length equals 17 residues. CDR3 loop: CASSLGGAQGPTGELFF. In DNA, the CDR3 is TGTGCCAGCAGCTTGGGGGGGGCACAGGGTCCGACCGGGGAGCTGTTTTTT.

V is TRBV7-8 and J is TRBJ2-1; D is possibly TRBD1 (6 bases). Germline V gives CDR1 SGHVS, CDR2 FQNEAQ. CDR3 length equals 16 residues. Trimming pared 5 bases from V and 2 bases from J, leaving 16 bases between. DNA for the CDR3: TGTGCCAGCAGCGCCCAGGGGAGTACTACCTACAATGAGCAGTTCTTC. It encodes CASSAQGSTTYNEQFF. The full variable domain, rest sourced from reference TRBV7-8 and TRBJ2-1, is GAGVSQSPRYKVAKRGQDVALRCDPISGHVSLFWYQQALGQGPEFLTYFQNEAQLDKSGLPSDRFFAERPEGSVSTLKIQRTQQEDSAVYLCASSAQGSTTYNEQFFGPGTRLTVL.

V usage is TRBV2 and J usage is TRBJ2-7; D unclear. The germline V and J ends were trimmed by 4 bases and 0 bases, with 10 bases remaining between them. Germline V gene sequence: CDR1 SNHLY, CDR2 FYNNEI. The CDR3 length is 14 residues. In DNA, the CDR3 is TGTGCCAGCAGTGGTAGGGCTTACTCCTACGAGCAGTACTTC. This codes for CASSGRAYSYEQYF.

The V gene is TRBV7-8, the J gene TRBJ2-1, with no clear D. CDR3 length: 16 residues. Trimming pared 0 bases from V and 0 bases from J, leaving 9 bases between. Germline V gene lookup returns CDR1 SGHVS and CDR2 FQNEAQ. The CDR3 bases are TGTGCCAGCAGCTTAGCGCGTTTCGGCTCCTACAATGAGCAGTTCTTC. Amino acids: CASSLARFGSYNEQFF.

The genes are TRBV11-2 and TRBJ2-1; 8 nucleotides agree with TRBD2. The CDR3 contains 13 residues. Germline V gene sequence: CDR1 SGHAT, CDR2 FQNNGV. After removal of 11 bases from V and 4 bases from J, the junction contained 7 bases not matched to a gene. The CDR3 DNA is TGTGCCTCGCGGGGGGCAGGATACAATGAGCAGTTCTTC. Translating gives CASRGAGYNEQFF.